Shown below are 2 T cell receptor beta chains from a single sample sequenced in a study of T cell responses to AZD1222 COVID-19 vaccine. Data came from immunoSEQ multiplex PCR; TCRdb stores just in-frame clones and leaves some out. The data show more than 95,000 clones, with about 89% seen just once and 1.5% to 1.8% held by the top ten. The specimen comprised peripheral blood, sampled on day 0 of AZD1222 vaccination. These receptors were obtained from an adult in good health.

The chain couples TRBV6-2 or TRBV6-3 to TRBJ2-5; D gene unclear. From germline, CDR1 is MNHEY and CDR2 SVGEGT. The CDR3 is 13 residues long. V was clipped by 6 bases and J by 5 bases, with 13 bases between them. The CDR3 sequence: CASSLWTSETQYF. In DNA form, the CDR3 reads TGTGCCAGCAGCCTCTGGACCTCGGAGACCCAGTACTTC.

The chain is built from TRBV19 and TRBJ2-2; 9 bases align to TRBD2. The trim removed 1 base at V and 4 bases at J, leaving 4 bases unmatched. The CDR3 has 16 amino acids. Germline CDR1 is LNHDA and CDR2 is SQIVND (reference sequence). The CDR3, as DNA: TGTGCCAGTAGTATAGGCGGGAGGGCCGGCACCGGGGAGCTGTTTTTT. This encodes CASSIGGRAGTGELFF.